The 20 T cell receptor beta chains given below trace back to one sample, sequenced in a study of T cells in women clearing cervical HPV infection. The method was immunoSEQ multiplex PCR; TCRdb's version includes in-frame clones alone and lacks a portion of them. The sample holds tens of thousands of clones. The sequencing input was blood buffy coat. These receptors originate from a woman between 18 and 70 years old with a cervical HPV16 infection that either progressed to CIN3+ or cleared (not recorded which).

On this clone: The read ends 3 residues shy of where the CDR3 ends; the end is completed using the germline J gene. The chain couples TRBV10-1 to TRBJ1-6, with D unresolved. CDR1 is WNHNN, CDR2 SYGVQD, per germline (reference sequence). The CDR3 length is 15 residues. The V end was cut by 6 bases, the J end by 2 bases, with 11 bases between. CDR3 DNA, as far as it was read: TGCGCCAGCAGCGAGGCGAAACCCTATAATTCACCC. Translating it yields CASSEAKPYNSP. In full, the CDR3 reads CASSEAKPYNSPLHF.

As to this clone: The read ends 3 residues shy of where the CDR3 ends; the end is completed using the germline J gene. The chain links TRBV20-1 to TRBJ2-3, with TRBD1 identical over 7 bases. This CDR3 is 15 amino acids long. Germline V CDR1 and CDR2: DFQATT, SNEGSKA (reference sequence). V dropped 1 base and J dropped 6; count of bases not matched to a gene: 10. CDR3 sequence reads: CSARGGTLGQDTQYF. The sequenced part of the CDR3 DNA is TGCAGTGCTAGAGGGGGGACCCTGGGACAGGATACG.

With respect to this clone: Read data end 3 residues before the CDR3 end; the end is taken from the germline J gene. The chain couples TRBV5-1 to TRBJ2-1; D is perhaps TRBD1 (6 bases). CDR1 is SGHRS, CDR2 YFSETQ, per germline. This CDR3 has 14 residues. The V and J ends lost 4 bases and 6 bases respectively, with 14 bases between them. CDR3 bases read: TGCGCCAGCAGCAAGGACAGCAATGTCAATGAG. It encodes CASSKDSNVNE. The full CDR3 reads CASSKDSNVNEQFF.

In the case of this clone: Coverage ceases 3 residues before the CDR3 finishes, and the germline J gene fills in the end. The V gene is TRBV20-1, the J gene TRBJ2-7, with TRBD2 matching over 12 bases. Germline lookup yields CDR1 DFQATT and CDR2 SNEGSKA (reference sequence). The CDR3 loop spans 16 amino acids. The ends lost 0 bases at V and 2 bases at J; junction bases unmatched: 5. The CDR3 sequence: CSARDRRTSGTYEQYF. The CDR3 DNA, read in part, is TGCAGTGCTAGAGATAGGAGGACTAGCGGGACCTACGAG.

Remarks on this clone: The read falls 3 residues short of the CDR3 end, and the missing part is taken from the germline J gene. This chain joins TRBV30 and TRBJ2-3; 7 bases agree with TRBD1. There are 13 residues in the CDR3. Germline CDR1 GTSNPN, CDR2 SVGIG (reference sequence). Losses at the gene ends were 7 bases for V and 1 base for J; bases not matched to a gene: 5. The sequenced CDR3 bases are TGTGCCTACTACAGGGGTCGCACAGATACG. As protein: CAYYRGRTDT. The complete CDR3 reads CAYYRGRTDTQYF.

Comment on this clone: The read is 3 residues too short to cover the CDR3 end, so that end is filled in from the germline J gene. This chain joins TRBV2 and TRBJ1-1, with TRBD1 matching 8 bases. Unmatched junction bases numbered 14, after V lost 7 bases and J lost 4 bases. The CDR3 spans 16 residues. In germline, CDR1 is SNHLY, CDR2 FYNNEI. The part of the CDR3 DNA that was read is TGTGCCAGCATCTTCAGGGGGCGCAGATTTAGCACTGAA. The encoded protein is CASIFRGRRFSTE. In full, the CDR3 reads CASIFRGRRFSTEAFF.

As for this clone: The observed sequence ends 3 residues before the CDR3 terminus, with the missing tail filled in from the germline J gene. The rearrangement links TRBV28 to TRBJ2-5; 9 nucleotides line up with TRBD1. J lost 5 bases, V lost 6 bases, and 7 bases had no gene match. The CDR3 sequence is 14 residues long. Germline CDR1 reads MDHEN; CDR2 reads SYDVKM. The CDR3 protein is CASSGTGNGETQYF. The covered CDR3 bases are TGTGCCAGCAGCGGGACAGGGAATGGGGAGACC.

As regards this clone: The read ends 3 residues early relative to the CDR3; the germline J gene fills the gap. J is TRBJ1-5 and V is TRBV19, with 7 bases aligning to TRBD1. Germline V lookup: CDR1 LNHDA, CDR2 SQIVND (reference sequence). This CDR3 region has 14 residues. J gave up 4 bases and V 7 bases, and 7 bases lay outside the gene matches. The CDR3 region is CASNIGRGNQPQHF. CDR3 bases read: TGTGCCAGTAATATTGGCAGGGGGAATCAGCCC.

A note on this clone: The read halts 3 residues ahead of the CDR3 end, with the missing end drawn from the germline J gene. The gene calls are TRBV5-1 and TRBJ1-5; D is undetermined. Germline CDR1 and CDR2: SGHRS and YFSETQ. Trimming took 0 bases from V and 6 from J, leaving 7 bases between them. The CDR3 has 13 residues. CDR3 bases read: TGCGCCAGCAGCTTGGCCTCGGGTCAGCCC. It yields the protein CASSLASGQP. The full-length CDR3 reads as CASSLASGQPQHF.

On this clone: The CDR3 end is not reached by the read, which stops 3 residues before it; the germline J gene fills it in. V and J are TRBV12-3 or TRBV12-4 and TRBJ1-6; D not certain. Trimming removed 5 bases at V and 0 bases at J, with 14 bases between. CDR3 length: 17 residues. The CDR3 is CASSPGLESSYNSPLHF. The DNA read from the CDR3 is TGTGCCAGCAGTCCCGGGTTAGAAAGCTCCTATAATTCACCC.

On this clone: Read sequence stops 3 residues before the CDR3 end, and the germline J gene provides the missing end. The chain is built from TRBV20-1 and TRBJ1-1; unclear D gene. Per the germline V gene, CDR1 is DFQATT and CDR2 is SNEGSKA (reference sequence). The CDR3 covers 16 residues. Trimming shortened V by 0 bases and J by 0 bases, and 14 bases separated the two germline ends. CDR3 bases read: TGCAGTGCTAGAGATGGGCGGGAGGGAATGAACACTGAA. Encoded protein: CSARDGREGMNTE. The entire CDR3 reads CSARDGREGMNTEAFF.

With regard to this clone: The read finishes 3 residues shy of the CDR3 end, and the germline J gene is used to complete it. The gene calls are TRBV6-2 or TRBV6-3 and TRBJ2-7, with 10 bases fitting TRBD2. V dropped 6 bases and J dropped 4; count of bases not matched to a gene: 9. The CDR3 is 15 residues long. CDR1 is MNHEY and CDR2 is SVGEGT in the germline V gene. The chain's CDR3 is CASRDPSGSLYEQYF. The DNA read from the CDR3 is TGTGCCAGCAGGGATCCTAGCGGGAGTTTGTACGAG.

CDR3 DNA (partial): TGCAGTGCTAGAGTGATAATACCGGGTAGACTAGCGGGGGGCTTTACCTACAATGAG. Its protein product is CSARVIIPGRLAGGFTYNE. The whole CDR3 sequence reads CSARVIIPGRLAGGFTYNEQFF. This chain joins TRBV20-1 and TRBJ2-1; 13 bases agree with TRBD2. The read ends 3 residues shy of where the CDR3 ends; the end is completed using the germline J gene. The CDR3 runs 22 residues. The V gene end was trimmed by 1 base and the J gene end by 2 bases; junction bases not matched to a gene: 20. The germline CDR1 and CDR2 sequences are DFQATT and SNEGSKA (reference sequence).

The covered CDR3 bases are TGCAGCGTTGAGTGGGACAGGTACTATGGC. Translating gives CSVEWDRYYG. The whole CDR3 protein is CSVEWDRYYGYTF. The genes are TRBV29-1 and TRBJ1-2; 8 bases are a match to TRBD1. The read falls 3 residues short of the CDR3 end, and the missing part is taken from the germline J gene. This CDR3 has 13 amino acids. V lost 3 bases to trimming and J lost 3 bases; unmatched junction nucleotides: 3. Germline V lookup: CDR1 SQVTM, CDR2 ANQGSEA. The full variable domain, its missing parts supplied by reference TRBV29-1 and TRBJ1-2, is SAVISQKPSRDICQRGTSLTIQCQVDSQVTMMFWYRQQPGQSLTLIATANQGSEATYESGFVIDKFPISRPNLTFSTLTVSNMSPEDSSIYLCSVEWDRYYGYTFGSGTRLTVV.

A remark on this clone: The read terminates 3 residues before the CDR3 end, so the remaining end is supplied by the germline J gene. V and J are TRBV28 and TRBJ2-1, with TRBD2 matching over 11 bases. V gave up 4 bases and J gave up 4 bases; unmatched junction bases: 3. Germline CDR1 MDHEN, CDR2 SYDVKM. The CDR3 has 15 residues. The DNA read from the CDR3 is TGTGCCAGCAGTTCGACTAGCGGGGTTTACAATGAG. This encodes CASSSTSGVYNE. The CDR3 reads in full as CASSSTSGVYNEQFF.

About this clone itself: The sequence runs out 3 residues before the end of the CDR3; the remainder is reconstructed from the germline J gene. The V and J genes are TRBV20-1 and TRBJ2-3; D unresolved. Trimming removed 3 bases at V and 4 bases at J, with 14 bases between. This CDR3 is built from 14 residues. Looked up from germline, CDR1 is DFQATT and CDR2 is SNEGSKA (reference sequence). Partial CDR3 DNA: TGCAGTGCTAGGACTTCCCTAGTTTCAGATACG. It is translated as CSARTSLVSDT. The entire CDR3 protein is CSARTSLVSDTQYF.

As regards this clone: Coverage ceases 3 residues before the CDR3 finishes, and the germline J gene fills in the end. The rearrangement joins TRBV7-9 to TRBJ1-2; D is undetermined. CDR3 length: 15 residues. The germline V gene has CDR1 SEHNR and CDR2 FQNEAQ (reference sequence). With 0 bases removed from V and 5 bases from J, the gap between germline ends came to 13 bases. Incomplete CDR3 DNA: TGTGCCAGCAGCTTAGCGCCGGACTTACAATATGGC. Translation gives CASSLAPDLQYG. The whole CDR3 protein is CASSLAPDLQYGYTF.

Points on this clone: The CDR3 extends 3 residues past the end of the read, so its final part is completed from the germline J gene. J is TRBJ2-5 and V is TRBV20-1; 7 bases map to TRBD1. CDR3 size: 14 residues. The ends lost 3 bases at V and 7 bases at J; junction bases unmatched: 11. The germline V gene encodes CDR1 DFQATT and CDR2 SNEGSKA (reference sequence). CDR3 bases read: TGCAGTGCTAGGTCCGACAGGGCCTTGGGGACC. It translates to CSARSDRALGT. The complete CDR3 protein is CSARSDRALGTQYF.

Turning to this clone: The read stops 3 residues short of the end of the CDR3; the missing end is completed from the germline J gene. The chain links TRBV19 to TRBJ1-1; D is undetermined. This CDR3 spans 13 amino acids. Trimming removed 10 bases from V and 0 bases from J, with 12 bases in between. Germline lookup yields CDR1 LNHDA and CDR2 SQIVND (reference sequence). The CDR3 region is CATQEQMNTEAFF. The covered CDR3 bases are TGTGCCACCCAGGAACAGATGAACACTGAA.

About this clone itself: The CDR3 is cut off 3 residues early in the read; its end comes from the germline J gene. This chain connects TRBV7-8 to TRBJ2-1; D might be TRBD1 (6 bases). Trimming stripped 4 bases from V and 4 bases from J, with 8 bases between. The CDR3 covers 13 residues. CDR1 and CDR2 (germline): SGHVS, FQNEAQ. CDR3 DNA (partial): TGTGCCAGCAGCTCAACAGGGTACAATGAG. Its translation is CASSSTGYNE. The full CDR3 reads CASSSTGYNEQFF.